This T cell receptor beta chain was identified in a study of shared T cell receptors in the human thymus. CDR3 length: 17 residues. V lost 1 base and J lost 3; bases outside the gene matches: 9. Looked up from germline, CDR1 is SGHNT and CDR2 is YYREEE (reference sequence). Sequencing was performed with immunoSEQ multiplex PCR; in TCRdb, only in-frame clones are kept and a portion is missing. The sample yields 450,000 to 650,000 clones, more than 75% seen once. These data also formed part of another study, on human thymus T cells. That source notes: Congenital heart defects were the reason for the corrective surgery that the donors, healthy Finnish infants, were having. Thymus pieces cut out during corrective heart surgery were the tissue that was used. Repertoires from thymus and blood appeared to show biased V and J gene usage. There were highly overlapping thymic repertoires among unrelated individuals, as related research reported.

The specimen was thymocytes. V and J are TRBV5-4 and TRBJ2-1; 8 bases align to TRBD2. The TCR originated in a boy in the first two years of life with a congenital heart defect. CDR3 nucleotides: TGTGCCAGCAGCTTGCCCACCGAGCGGGAGAGCTACAATGAGCAGTTCTTC. This sequence encodes CASSLPTERESYNEQFF.